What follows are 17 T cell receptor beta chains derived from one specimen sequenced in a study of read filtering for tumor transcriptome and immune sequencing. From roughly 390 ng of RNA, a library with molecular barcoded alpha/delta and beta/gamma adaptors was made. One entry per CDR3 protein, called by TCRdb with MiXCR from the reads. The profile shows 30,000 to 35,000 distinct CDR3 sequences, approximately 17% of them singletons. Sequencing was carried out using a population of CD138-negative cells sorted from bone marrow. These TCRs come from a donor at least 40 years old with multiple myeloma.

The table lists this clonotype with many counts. CDR3 in amino acids: CASSLPAAAGDTQYF. CDR3 DNA: TGTGCCAGCAGTTTACCCGCTGCGGCCGGAGATACGCAGTATTTT. The rearrangement uses TRBV28 and TRBJ2-3; D is uncertain. This CDR3 is 15 amino acids long. Germline V CDR1 and CDR2: MDHEN, SYDVKM. V lost 2 bases and J 5 bases, leaving 14 bases between the germline ends.

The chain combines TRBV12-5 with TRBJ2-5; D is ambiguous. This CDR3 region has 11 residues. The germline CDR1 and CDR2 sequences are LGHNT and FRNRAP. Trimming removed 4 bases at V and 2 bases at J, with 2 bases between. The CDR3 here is CASGWQETQYF. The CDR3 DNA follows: TGTGCTAGTGGTTGGCAAGAGACCCAGTACTTC. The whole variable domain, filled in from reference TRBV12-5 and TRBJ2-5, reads DARVTQTPRHKVTEMGQEVTMRCQPILGHNTVFWYRQTMMQGLELLAYFRNRAPLDDSGMPKDRFSAEMPDATLATLKIQPSEPRDSAVYFCASGWQETQYFGPGTRLLVL.

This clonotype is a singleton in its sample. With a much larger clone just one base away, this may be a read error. The CDR3 DNA follows: TGTGCCAGCAGTGACTCGGCCAGGACGGCCTCTGATGAGCAGTTCTTC. Translation gives CASSDSARTASDEQFF. The V and J genes are TRBV6-4 and TRBJ2-1, with unresolved D. The CDR3 length is 16 residues. V was clipped by 0 bases and J by 8 bases, with 17 bases between them. Germline assignment: CDR1 MRHNA and CDR2 SNTAGT.

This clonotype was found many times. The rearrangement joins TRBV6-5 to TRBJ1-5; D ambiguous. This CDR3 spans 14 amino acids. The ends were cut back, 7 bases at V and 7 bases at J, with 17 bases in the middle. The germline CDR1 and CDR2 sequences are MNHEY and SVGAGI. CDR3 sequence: CASKGMGAGQPQHF. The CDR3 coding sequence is TGTGCCAGCAAAGGTATGGGCGCGGGGCAGCCCCAGCATTTT.

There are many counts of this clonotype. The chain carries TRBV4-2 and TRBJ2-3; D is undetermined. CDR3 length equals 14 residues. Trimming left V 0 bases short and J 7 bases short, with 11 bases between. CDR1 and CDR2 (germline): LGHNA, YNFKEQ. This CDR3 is CASSQDVTDYTQYF. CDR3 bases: TGTGCCAGCAGCCAAGACGTTACCGACTATACGCAGTATTTT.

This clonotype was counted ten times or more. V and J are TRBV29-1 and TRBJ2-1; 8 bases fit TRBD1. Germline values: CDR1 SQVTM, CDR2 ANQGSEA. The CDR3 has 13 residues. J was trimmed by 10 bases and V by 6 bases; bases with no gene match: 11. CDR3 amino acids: CSVVPSRDREQFF. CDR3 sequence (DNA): TGCAGCGTCGTTCCTTCAAGGGACAGGGAGCAGTTCTTC.

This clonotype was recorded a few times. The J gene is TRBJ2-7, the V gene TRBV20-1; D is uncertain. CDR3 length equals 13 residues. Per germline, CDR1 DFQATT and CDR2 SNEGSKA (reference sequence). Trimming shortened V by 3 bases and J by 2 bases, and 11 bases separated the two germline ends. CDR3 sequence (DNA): TGCAGTGCTAGTCAGGACGAACCCTACGAGCAGTACTTC. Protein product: CSASQDEPYEQYF.

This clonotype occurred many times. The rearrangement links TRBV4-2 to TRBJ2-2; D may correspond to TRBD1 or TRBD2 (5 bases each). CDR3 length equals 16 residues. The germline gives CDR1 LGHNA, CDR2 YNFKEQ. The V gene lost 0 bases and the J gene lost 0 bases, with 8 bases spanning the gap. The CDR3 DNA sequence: TGTGCCAGCAGCCAAGACGGGACGGCGAACACCGGGGAGCTGTTTTTT. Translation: CASSQDGTANTGELFF.

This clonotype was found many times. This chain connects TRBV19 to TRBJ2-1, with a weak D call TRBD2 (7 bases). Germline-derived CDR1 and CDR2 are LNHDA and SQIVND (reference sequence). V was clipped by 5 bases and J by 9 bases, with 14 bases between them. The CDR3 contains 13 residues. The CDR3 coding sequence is TGTGCCAGTAGTGCTGGGAGGGGGTTTGAGCAGTTCTTC. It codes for CASSAGRGFEQFF.

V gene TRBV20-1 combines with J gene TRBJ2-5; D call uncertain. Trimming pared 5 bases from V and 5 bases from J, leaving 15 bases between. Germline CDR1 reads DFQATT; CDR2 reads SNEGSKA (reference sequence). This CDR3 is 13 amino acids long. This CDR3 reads CSALPSVGETQYF. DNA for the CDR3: TGCAGTGCTCTCCCTTCTGTAGGGGAGACCCAGTACTTC.

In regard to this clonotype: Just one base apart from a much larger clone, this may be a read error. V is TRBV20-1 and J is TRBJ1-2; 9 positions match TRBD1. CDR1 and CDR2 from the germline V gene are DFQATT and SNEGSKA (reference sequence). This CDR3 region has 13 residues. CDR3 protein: CNARDRARDGYTF. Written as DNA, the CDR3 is TGCAATGCACGGGACAGGGCGCGGGATGGCTACACCTTC.

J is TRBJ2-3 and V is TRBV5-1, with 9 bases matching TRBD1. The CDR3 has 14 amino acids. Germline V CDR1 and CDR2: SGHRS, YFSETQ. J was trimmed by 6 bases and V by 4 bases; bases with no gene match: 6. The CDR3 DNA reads TGCGCCAGCAGCCTATGGACAGGGGCCGATACGCAGTATTTT. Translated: CASSLWTGADTQYF.

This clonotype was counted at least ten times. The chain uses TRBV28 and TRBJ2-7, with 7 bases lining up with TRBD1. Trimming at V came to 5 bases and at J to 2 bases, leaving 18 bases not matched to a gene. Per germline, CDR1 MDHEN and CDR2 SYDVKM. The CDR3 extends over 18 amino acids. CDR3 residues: CASSAASSPGQRTYEQYF. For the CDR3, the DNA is TGTGCCAGCAGTGCAGCATCTTCCCCGGGACAGCGAACCTACGAGCAGTACTTC.

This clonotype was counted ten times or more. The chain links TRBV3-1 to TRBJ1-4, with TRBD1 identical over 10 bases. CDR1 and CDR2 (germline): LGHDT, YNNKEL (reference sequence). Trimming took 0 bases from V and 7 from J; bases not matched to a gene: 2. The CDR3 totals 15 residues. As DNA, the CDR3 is TGTGCCAGCAGCCAAGAGACAGGGGGCGGTGAAAAACTGTTTTTT. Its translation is CASSQETGGGEKLFF.

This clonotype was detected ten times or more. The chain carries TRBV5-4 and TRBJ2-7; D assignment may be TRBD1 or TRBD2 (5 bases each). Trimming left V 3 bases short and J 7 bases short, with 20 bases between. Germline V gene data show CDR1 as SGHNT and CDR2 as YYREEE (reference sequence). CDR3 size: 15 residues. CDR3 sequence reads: CASSSGTDAPWEQYF. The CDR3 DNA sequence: TGTGCCAGCAGCTCGGGGACGGATGCCCCATGGGAGCAGTACTTC.

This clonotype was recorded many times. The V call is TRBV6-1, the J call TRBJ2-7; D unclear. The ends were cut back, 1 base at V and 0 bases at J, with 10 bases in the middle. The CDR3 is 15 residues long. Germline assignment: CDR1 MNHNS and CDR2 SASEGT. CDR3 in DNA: TGTGCCAGCAGTGAAGGTGGTGTCGGCTCCTACGAGCAGTACTTC. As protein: CASSEGGVGSYEQYF.

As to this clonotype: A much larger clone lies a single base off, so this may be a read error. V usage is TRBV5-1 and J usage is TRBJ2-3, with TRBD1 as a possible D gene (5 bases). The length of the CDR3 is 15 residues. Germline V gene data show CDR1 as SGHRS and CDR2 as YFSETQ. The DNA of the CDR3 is TGCGCCATCAGCTTGGGCGACAGAAGCACAGATACGCAGTATTTT. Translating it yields CAISLGDRSTDTQYF. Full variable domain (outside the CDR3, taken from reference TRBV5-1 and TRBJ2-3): KAGVTQTPRYLIKTRGQQVTLSCSPISGHRSVSWYQQTPGQGLQFLFEYFSETQRNKGNFPGRFSGRQFSNSRSEMNVSTLELGDSALYLCAISLGDRSTDTQYFGPGTRLTVL.